Here is one T cell receptor (beta chain) with its context. Its antigen remains unknown. This sample was included in a study of cytomegalovirus exposure and HLA in healthy donors. General study points: Accurate prediction of HLA-A and HLA-B alleles (for most subjects) was reportedly achieved from TCR beta sequences.

13 Jbeta primers and 60 Vbeta primers were used for the PCR. Assay: immunoSEQ multiplex PCR; the TCRdb copy retains only in-frame clones and omits some. The table includes about 89,000 clones, 76% detected once. Germline CDR1 SGHRS, CDR2 YFSETQ. The V and J ends lost 0 bases and 5 bases respectively, with 20 bases between them. This CDR3 has 17 residues. The receptor's source is a male donor in good health and CMV-seronegative. Material: PBMCs. This sequence joins TRBV5-1 and TRBJ1-2; D is perhaps TRBD1 (6 bases). The CDR3 loop reads CASSLDGNARQGYGYTF. As DNA, the CDR3 is TGCGCCAGCAGCTTGGATGGTAATGCCCGGCAGGGGTATGGCTACACCTTC.